These 15 T cell receptor beta chains originate from one sample sequenced in a study of T cell repertoires in cytomegalovirus infection. TCRdb re-called the reads through MiXCR, storing one row per CDR3 protein. The sample has 300,000 to 400,000 distinct CDR3 sequences, roughly 25% seen once. The antigens these receptors bind are not known. The sample in question was cultured PBMCs, obtained from culture after CMV antigen stimulation. Receptors were obtained from a human donor in good health (CMV status not recorded). Some clones in this sample may be carry-over from other donors' samples.

This clonotype showed up many times. J is TRBJ2-5 and V is TRBV7-6; TRBD2 agrees at 7 bases. CDR3 size: 15 residues. CDR1 and CDR2 (germline): SGHVS, FNYEAQ. The V gene end was trimmed by 11 bases and the J gene end by 5 bases; junction bases not matched to a gene: 17. The CDR3 is CALSATGRAGETQYF. CDR3 coding DNA: TGTGCCCTCTCCGCCACGGGGAGGGCCGGGGAGACCCAGTACTTC.

This clonotype was seen many times. The rearrangement links TRBV7-2 to TRBJ1-4, with a possible D match to TRBD1 (5 bases). The CDR3 runs to 15 residues. CDR1 and CDR2 from the germline V gene are SGHTA and FQGNSA. Trimming took 2 bases from V and 2 from J, leaving 9 bases between them. The CDR3 loop reads CASSLLWGTNEKLFF. The CDR3 nucleotides read TGTGCCAGCAGCTTATTGTGGGGCACTAATGAAAAACTGTTTTTT.

This chain joins TRBV6-1 and TRBJ2-3; 9 bases align to TRBD2. The trim removed 8 bases at V and 2 bases at J, leaving 5 bases unmatched. In germline, CDR1 is MNHNS, CDR2 SASEGT. The CDR3 loop spans 14 amino acids. The CDR3 region is CASLSGSVTDTQYF. The CDR3 nucleotides are TGTGCCAGCCTTAGCGGGAGCGTCACAGATACGCAGTATTTT.

This clonotype came up many times. V gene TRBV7-2 combines with J gene TRBJ2-3; D unresolved. There are 13 residues in the CDR3. Trimming pared 1 base from V and 4 bases from J, leaving 6 bases between. Germline V lookup: CDR1 SGHTA, CDR2 FQGNSA. CDR3 sequence (DNA): TGTGCCAGCAGCTTAGTACGGGCAGATACGCAGTATTTT. Translated, it gives CASSLVRADTQYF.

The rearrangement joins TRBV12-3 or TRBV12-4 to TRBJ2-5; D ambiguous. The length of the CDR3 is 12 residues. V lost 2 bases and J 5 bases, leaving 6 bases between the germline ends. CDR3 protein: CASSLRWETQYF. The CDR3 DNA follows: TGTGCCAGCAGTTTACGGTGGGAGACCCAGTACTTC.

V usage is TRBV12-3 or TRBV12-4 and J usage is TRBJ1-4; weak D call: TRBD1 (6 bases). Trimming shortened V by 1 base and J by 7 bases, and 10 bases separated the two germline ends. The CDR3 contains 14 residues. In DNA form, the CDR3 reads TGTGCCAGCAGTTTAGGCCAGGGGCTTGAAAAACTGTTTTTT. Amino acid sequence: CASSLGQGLEKLFF.

This clonotype has ten or more counts. V usage is TRBV7-2 and J usage is TRBJ2-7; TRBD2 is a possible D gene (6 bases). This CDR3 contains 16 residues. Between the trimmed V and J ends, which lost 5 bases and 0 bases, there was a span of 17 bases. The germline V gene has CDR1 SGHTA and CDR2 FQGNSA. CDR3 in DNA: TGTGCCAGCAGCCCAAGACTTCTAGCGAGCTCCTACGAGCAGTACTTC. Its protein product is CASSPRLLASSYEQYF. Combining the CDR3 with reference TRBV7-2 and TRBJ2-7 gives the whole variable domain GAGVSQSPSNKVTEKGKDVELRCDPISGHTALYWYRQSLGQGLEFLIYFQGNSAPDKSGLPSDRFSAERTGGSVSTLTIQRTQQEDSAVYLCASSPRLLASSYEQYFGPGTRLTVT.

The rearrangement joins TRBV6-4 to TRBJ2-2; D might be TRBD1 (7 bases). Germline values: CDR1 MRHNA, CDR2 SNTAGT. The CDR3 runs 14 residues. Deletions cut 6 bases from V and 3 bases from J, with 11 bases between. CDR3 nucleotides: TGTGCCAGCAGAACCAGGGGGGACACCGGGGAGCTGTTTTTT. Translated, it gives CASRTRGDTGELFF.

The chain has TRBV6-2 or TRBV6-3 and TRBJ1-5; TRBD1 might be the D (6 bases). This CDR3 comprises 14 residues. V was pared by 5 bases and J by 7 bases, with 15 bases between. Germline V gene data show CDR1 as MNHEY and CDR2 as SVGEGT. The CDR3 reads CASSDRKRGQPQHF. For the CDR3, the DNA is TGTGCCAGCAGTGACCGGAAGAGGGGGCAGCCCCAGCATTTT.

This clonotype was found many times. The chain employs TRBV30 and TRBJ2-6; D call uncertain. The CDR3 runs to 17 residues. The germline V and J ends were trimmed by 4 bases and 2 bases, with 18 bases remaining between them. Germline CDR1 GTSNPN, CDR2 SVGIG (reference sequence). The CDR3 nucleotides are TGTGCCTGGACCCTTAACCTGTGGGGTGCTGGGGCCAACGTCCTGACTTTC. Protein: CAWTLNLWGAGANVLTF. Combining the CDR3 with reference TRBV30 and TRBJ2-6 gives the whole variable domain SQTIHQWPATLVQPVGSPLSLECTVEGTSNPNLYWYRQAAGRGLQLLFYSVGIGQISSEVPQNLSASRPQDRQFILSSKKLLLSDSGFYLCAWTLNLWGAGANVLTFGAGSRLTVL.

This chain uses TRBV29-1 with TRBJ2-4; D is perhaps TRBD2 (5 bases). Germline CDR1 is SQVTM and CDR2 is ANQGSEA. Trimming shortened V by 7 bases and J by 0 bases, and 10 bases separated the two germline ends. The CDR3 has 13 amino acids. CDR3 region: CSGTPLAKNIQYF. Here the CDR3 DNA reads TGCAGCGGGACTCCTCTAGCCAAAAACATTCAGTACTTC.

This clonotype was observed a handful of times. One junction end does not reproduce the germline sequence, and a read error may be involved. The CDR3 nucleotides are TGTGCCAGCAGTGAATCAGGGGCAGGGTTCCGGTGG. It yields the protein CASSESGAGFRW. This rearrangement joins TRBV6-1 to TRBJ1-1; tentative D call: TRBD1 (6 bases). Germline CDR1 and CDR2: MNHNS and SASEGT. This CDR3 is built from 12 residues.

The chain uses TRBV20-1 and TRBJ2-7; no clear D. This CDR3 has 15 residues. Germline V gene data show CDR1 as DFQATT and CDR2 as SNEGSKA (reference sequence). With 0 bases removed from V and 0 bases from J, the gap between germline ends came to 12 bases. The DNA for the CDR3 is TGCAGTGCTAGAGATCAATCGACCATCTCCTACGAGCAGTACTTC. It specifies CSARDQSTISYEQYF.

This clonotype was counted ten times or more. V gene TRBV12-3 or TRBV12-4 combines with J gene TRBJ2-1; 9 bases are shared with TRBD1. This CDR3 has 15 residues. V dropped 8 bases and J dropped 4; count of bases not matched to a gene: 9. As DNA, the CDR3 is TGTGCCAGCTGGTGGGGACAGGGAAATTACAATGAGCAGTTCTTC. It codes for CASWWGQGNYNEQFF.

In DNA form, the CDR3 reads TGCGCCAGCAGCCAAGAAGGGGGGAGTAATGAAAAACTGTTTTTT. Its translation is CASSQEGGSNEKLFF. This chain links TRBV4-3 with TRBJ1-4; perhaps TRBD1 as D (6 bases). Per the germline V gene, CDR1 is LGHNA and CDR2 is YSLEER. The CDR3 has 15 amino acids. Deletions cut 0 bases from V and 4 bases from J, with 9 bases between.